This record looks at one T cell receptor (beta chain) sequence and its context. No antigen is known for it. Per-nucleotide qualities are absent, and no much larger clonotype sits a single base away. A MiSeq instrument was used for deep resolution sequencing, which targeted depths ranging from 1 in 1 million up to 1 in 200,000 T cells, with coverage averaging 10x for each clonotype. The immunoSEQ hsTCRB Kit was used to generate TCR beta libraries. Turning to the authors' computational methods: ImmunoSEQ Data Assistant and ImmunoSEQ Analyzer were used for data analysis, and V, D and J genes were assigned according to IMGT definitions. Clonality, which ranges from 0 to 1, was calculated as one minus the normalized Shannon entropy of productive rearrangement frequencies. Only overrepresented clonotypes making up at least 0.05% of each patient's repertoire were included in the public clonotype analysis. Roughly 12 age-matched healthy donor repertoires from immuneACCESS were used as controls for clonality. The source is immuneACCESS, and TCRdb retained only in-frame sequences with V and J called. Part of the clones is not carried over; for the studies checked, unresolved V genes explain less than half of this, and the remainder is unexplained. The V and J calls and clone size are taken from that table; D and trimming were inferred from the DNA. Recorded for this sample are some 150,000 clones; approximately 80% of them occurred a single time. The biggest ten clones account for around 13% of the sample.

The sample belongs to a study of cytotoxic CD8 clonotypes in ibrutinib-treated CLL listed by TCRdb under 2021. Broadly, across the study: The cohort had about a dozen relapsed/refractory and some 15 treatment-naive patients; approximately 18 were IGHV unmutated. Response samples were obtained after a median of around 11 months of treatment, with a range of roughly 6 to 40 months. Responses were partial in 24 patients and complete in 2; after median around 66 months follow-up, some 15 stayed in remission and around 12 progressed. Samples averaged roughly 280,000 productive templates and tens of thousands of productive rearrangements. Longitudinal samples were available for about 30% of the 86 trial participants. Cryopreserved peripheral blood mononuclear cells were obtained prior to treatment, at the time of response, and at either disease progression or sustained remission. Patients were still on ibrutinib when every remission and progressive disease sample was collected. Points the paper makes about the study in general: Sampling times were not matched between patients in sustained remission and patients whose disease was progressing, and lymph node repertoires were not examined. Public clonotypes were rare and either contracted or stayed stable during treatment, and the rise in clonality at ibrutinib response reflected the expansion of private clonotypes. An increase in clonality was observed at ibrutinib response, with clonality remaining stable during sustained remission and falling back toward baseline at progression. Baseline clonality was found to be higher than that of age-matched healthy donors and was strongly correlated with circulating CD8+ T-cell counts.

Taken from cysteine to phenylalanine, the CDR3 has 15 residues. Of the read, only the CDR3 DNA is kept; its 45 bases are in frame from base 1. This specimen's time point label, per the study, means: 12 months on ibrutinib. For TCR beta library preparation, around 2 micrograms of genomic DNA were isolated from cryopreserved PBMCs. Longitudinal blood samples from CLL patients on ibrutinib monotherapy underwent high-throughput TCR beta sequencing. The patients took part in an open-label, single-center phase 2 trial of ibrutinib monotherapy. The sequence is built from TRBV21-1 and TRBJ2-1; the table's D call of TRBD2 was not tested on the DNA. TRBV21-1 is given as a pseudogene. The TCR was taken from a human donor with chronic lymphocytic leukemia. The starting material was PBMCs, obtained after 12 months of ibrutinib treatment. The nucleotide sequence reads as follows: TGTGCCAGCAGCAAATGTAGTACGGTTTACAATGAGCAGTTCTTC. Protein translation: CASSKCSTVYNEQFF.